These 25 T cell receptor beta chains came from one sample sequenced in a study of T cells in Graves' hyperthyroidism and ophthalmopathy. Amplified TCR beta CDR3 regions came from RNA transcripts. HTBI primers were used for first-round RT-PCR of the TCR CDR3. TCRdb recomputed calls from the multiplex PCR reads with MiXCR, one row per CDR3 protein. Of hundreds of thousands of distinct CDR3 sequences listed, less than 20% are singletons. The sample consisted of blood. The origin of the receptors is a woman aged 18-29 years with Graves' hyperthyroidism.

This clonotype was counted many times. This CDR3 is CASSMVAGALYEQYF. The DNA for the CDR3 is TGCGCCAGCAGCATGGTAGCGGGGGCCCTCTACGAGCAGTACTTC. V gene TRBV5-1 combines with J gene TRBJ2-7, with 9 bases matching TRBD2. Germline V gene data show CDR1 as SGHRS and CDR2 as YFSETQ. The CDR3 is made up of 15 amino acids. The V gene end was trimmed by 4 bases and the J gene end by 3 bases; junction bases not matched to a gene: 8.

This rearrangement joins TRBV6-2 or TRBV6-3 to TRBJ2-1; maybe TRBD1 (6 bases). Deletions cut 5 bases from V and 3 bases from J, with 14 bases between. This CDR3 comprises 15 residues. Germline V lookup: CDR1 MNHEY, CDR2 SVGEGT. CDR3 DNA sequence: TGTGCCAGCAGTCCCCCCGGACAGATCTACAATGAGCAGTTCTTC. It encodes CASSPPGQIYNEQFF.

This clonotype was counted at least ten times. The CDR3 DNA is TGTGCCAGCAGCCAAGATTTAGGGCTGAACACCGGGGAGCTGTTTTTT. Translated: CASSQDLGLNTGELFF. The rearrangement uses TRBV3-1 and TRBJ2-2; D ambiguous. In germline, CDR1 is LGHDT, CDR2 YNNKEL (reference sequence). CDR3 length: 16 amino acids. V was shortened by 0 bases and J by 1 base, with 9 bases between the two germline ends.

V usage is TRBV6-1 and J usage is TRBJ1-1; D gene unclear. This CDR3 contains 11 residues. The germline V gene encodes CDR1 MNHNS and CDR2 SASEGT. Between the trimmed V and J ends, which lost 7 bases and 8 bases, there was a span of 11 bases. This CDR3 reads CASISPREAFF. The CDR3 DNA sequence: TGTGCCAGCATATCCCCACGGGAAGCTTTCTTT.

This clonotype was observed many times. The rearrangement uses TRBV20-1 and TRBJ2-7, with 8 bases identical to TRBD2. Germline CDR1 reads DFQATT; CDR2 reads SNEGSKA (reference sequence). The CDR3 is 14 residues long. Unmatched junction bases numbered 10, after V lost 6 bases and J lost 3 bases. The CDR3 spells CSAADMAGGYEQYF. Written as DNA, the CDR3 is TGCAGTGCGGCAGACATGGCGGGAGGCTACGAGCAGTACTTC.

This sequence joins TRBV7-9 and TRBJ2-3, with D hard to call. There are 13 residues in the CDR3. Germline values: CDR1 SEHNR, CDR2 FQNEAQ (reference sequence). Trimming removed 4 bases at V and 4 bases at J, with 9 bases between. CDR3: CASSSRTADTQYF. The CDR3 DNA follows: TGTGCCAGCAGCTCCAGGACGGCAGATACGCAGTATTTT.

This clonotype was seen many times. V is TRBV10-3 and J is TRBJ1-2; 8 bases match TRBD1. CDR3 length: 14 amino acids. The V gene's germline CDR1 is ENHRY and CDR2 SYGVKD. V was pared by 7 bases and J by 2 bases, with 6 bases of the junction left unmatched. The CDR3 nucleotides read TGTGCCATCATCCCGGACAGGGACAACTATGGCTACACCTTC. Protein: CAIIPDRDNYGYTF.

This chain joins TRBV11-2 and TRBJ2-1; the D is unclear. The CDR3 covers 15 residues. The germline CDR1 and CDR2 sequences are SGHAT and FQNNGV. The germline V and J ends were trimmed by 5 bases and 0 bases, with 11 bases remaining between them. The CDR3 is CASSDRKSSYNEQFF. CDR3 bases: TGTGCCAGCAGCGATCGCAAGAGCTCCTACAATGAGCAGTTCTTC.

In its sample, this clonotype was seen many times. This chain uses TRBV12-3 or TRBV12-4 with TRBJ2-2; the match to TRBD2 covers 7 bases. The trim removed 3 bases at V and 4 bases at J, leaving 8 bases unmatched. The CDR3 sequence is 16 residues long. In DNA form, the CDR3 reads TGTGCCAGCAGTTTTAGAGGCGGGAGCGGCACCGGGGAGCTGTTTTTT. Protein: CASSFRGGSGTGELFF.

This clonotype was counted ten times or more. This chain connects TRBV2 to TRBJ2-1; D not resolved. The V gene's germline CDR1 is SNHLY and CDR2 FYNNEI. Trimming pared 5 bases from V and 4 bases from J, leaving 18 bases between. The CDR3 extends over 16 amino acids. The CDR3 here is CASSNDGIHLYNEQFF. The CDR3 bases are TGTGCCAGCAGTAACGACGGAATACATTTATACAATGAGCAGTTCTTC.

This clonotype has just a few counts. This sequence joins TRBV6-4 and TRBJ2-2; D gene ambiguous. The V end lost 7 bases, the J end lost 2 bases, and 14 bases lay between the germline ends. Germline CDR1 and CDR2: MRHNA and SNTAGT. This CDR3 is 15 amino acids long. The CDR3 reads CASKETHFNTGELFF. CDR3 coding DNA: TGTGCCAGCAAGGAAACACACTTCAACACCGGGGAGCTGTTTTTT.

In its sample, this clonotype was seen many times. This sequence joins TRBV20-1 and TRBJ2-7; unclear D gene. The length of the CDR3 is 12 residues. Trimming took 1 base from V and 3 from J, leaving 7 bases between them. Germline CDR1 and CDR2: DFQATT and SNEGSKA (reference sequence). In DNA, the CDR3 is TGCAGTGCTAGAGGCGACAACTACGAGCAGTACTTC. Amino acids: CSARGDNYEQYF.

Only a few counts were recorded for this clonotype. V is TRBV24-1 and J is TRBJ1-2, with 7 bases aligning to TRBD1. The CDR3 spans 15 residues. The V gene end was trimmed by 5 bases and the J gene end by 8 bases; junction bases not matched to a gene: 13. Germline V gene sequence: CDR1 KGHDR, CDR2 SFDVKD. The CDR3 loop is CATSGLTGPRIGYTF. DNA for the CDR3: TGTGCCACCAGTGGCCTGACAGGGCCCCGTATCGGCTACACCTTC.

This clonotype was seen repeatedly, ten times or more. The chain uses TRBV20-1 and TRBJ2-5, with 8 nucleotides matching TRBD2. Germline assignment: CDR1 DFQATT and CDR2 SNEGSKA (reference sequence). V dropped 3 bases and J dropped 3; count of bases not matched to a gene: 6. The CDR3 length is 14 residues. CDR3 region: CSARTSGGKETQYF. The CDR3, as DNA: TGCAGTGCTAGGACCAGCGGGGGAAAAGAGACCCAGTACTTC.

This clonotype was recorded many times. The chain links TRBV28 to TRBJ2-5; D tentatively fits TRBD1 or TRBD2 (6 bases each). Germline CDR1 is MDHEN and CDR2 is SYDVKM. Trimming took off 3 bases at V and 2 bases at J, with 10 bases between the two ends. This CDR3 region has 14 residues. This CDR3 reads CASSFGGLQETQYF. The CDR3 DNA reads TGTGCCAGCAGTTTTGGGGGGCTACAAGAGACCCAGTACTTC.

Comments on this clonotype: A read error is possible here, since a much larger clone lies one base away. V usage is TRBV11-2 and J usage is TRBJ2-2, with D perhaps TRBD2 (6 bases). Germline V CDR1 and CDR2: SGHAT, FQNNGV. Trimming pared 1 base from V and 5 bases from J, leaving 26 bases between. The CDR3 is made up of 20 amino acids. This CDR3 is CASSLVLGGDSVAGTGELFF. CDR3 nucleotide sequence: TGTGCCAGCAGCTTAGTACTGGGGGGAGACTCCGTGGCGGGAACCGGGGAGCTGTTTTTT.

There are a few counts of this clonotype. The gene calls are TRBV9 and TRBJ2-5; 7 positions agree with TRBD1. J lost 3 bases, V lost 4 bases, and 6 bases had no gene match. The CDR3 has 14 amino acids. CDR1 and CDR2 from the germline V gene are SGDLS and YYNGEE. The CDR3 coding sequence is TGTGCCAGCAGCCTCGGGACAGCCGAAGAGACCCAGTACTTC. This sequence encodes CASSLGTAEETQYF. The complete variable domain, with remaining parts taken from reference TRBV9 and TRBJ2-5, reads DSGVTQTPKHLITATGQRVTLRCSPRSGDLSVYWYQQSLDQGLQFLIQYYNGEERAKGNILERFSAQQFPDLHSELNLSSLELGDSALYFCASSLGTAEETQYFGPGTRLLVL.

There are a few counts of this clonotype. V usage is TRBV7-3 and J usage is TRBJ1-1, with TRBD1 matching 9 bases. The germline V gene encodes CDR1 SGHTA and CDR2 FQGTGA. The CDR3 covers 18 residues. Germline trimming cut 1 base from V and 0 bases from J; bases unmatched to any gene: 9. The DNA for the CDR3 is TGTGCCAGCAGCTTAATATCCGGGGGGACAGGGATGAACACTGAAGCTTTCTTT. Its translation is CASSLISGGTGMNTEAFF.

This clonotype came up a few times. The chain recombines TRBV11-2 with TRBJ1-2; maybe TRBD1 (5 bases). Germline V gene lookup returns CDR1 SGHAT and CDR2 FQNNGV. CDR3 length equals 13 residues. V was clipped by 4 bases and J by 3 bases, with 9 bases between them. The CDR3 coding sequence is TGTGCCAGCAGCTGGGGGACCGACTATGGCTACACCTTC. Amino acids: CASSWGTDYGYTF.

This clonotype turned up a few times. This chain links TRBV19 with TRBJ1-1; D unclear. V was cut by 2 bases and J by 4 bases, with 8 bases left in between. Looked up from germline, CDR1 is LNHDA and CDR2 is SQIVND (reference sequence). This CDR3 has 13 amino acids. The CDR3: CASSISLGTEAFF. The DNA of the CDR3 is TGTGCCAGTAGTATATCTTTGGGCACTGAAGCTTTCTTT.

This clonotype was detected many times. The rearrangement links TRBV2 to TRBJ1-5; D ambiguous. Germline V gives CDR1 SNHLY, CDR2 FYNNEI. The ends were cut back, 2 bases at V and 6 bases at J, with 14 bases in the middle. CDR3 length: 15 amino acids. As DNA, the CDR3 is TGTGCCAGCAGTGAAAACCACCCGGGAAGTCAGCCCCAGCATTTT. It encodes CASSENHPGSQPQHF.

V and J are TRBV24-1 and TRBJ2-1; no clear D gene. Germline CDR1 is KGHDR and CDR2 is SFDVKD. The CDR3 totals 13 residues. The V end lost 3 bases, the J end lost 8 bases, and 10 bases lay between the germline ends. This chain's CDR3 is CATSDHVRYEQFF. CDR3 bases: TGTGCCACCAGTGATCACGTTAGGTATGAGCAGTTCTTC.

This clonotype was recorded many times. The chain employs TRBV20-1 and TRBJ1-2; 8 positions agree with TRBD1. Germline V gives CDR1 DFQATT, CDR2 SNEGSKA (reference sequence). The CDR3 spans 15 residues. The ends lost 7 bases at V and 4 bases at J; junction bases unmatched: 14. The CDR3 region has the DNA TGCAGTGGAGGCCCTACAGGGGGATTGGGCTATGGCTACACCTTC. Amino acids: CSGGPTGGLGYGYTF.

This clonotype has more than one count but fewer than ten. The gene calls are TRBV19 and TRBJ2-2, with D perhaps matching TRBD1 (6 bases). Germline CDR1 is LNHDA and CDR2 is SQIVND (reference sequence). The CDR3 length is 13 residues. V was clipped by 10 bases and J by 6 bases, with 15 bases between them. The CDR3 DNA reads as TGTGCCACCAATGGGGGCTGGGCCGGGGAGCTGTTTTTT. Encoded protein: CATNGGWAGELFF.

This chain uses TRBV6-1 with TRBJ1-6, with TRBD1 identical over 7 bases. This CDR3 is 14 amino acids long. From germline, CDR1 is MNHNS and CDR2 SASEGT. The trim removed 10 bases at V and 4 bases at J, leaving 7 bases unmatched. CDR3 coding DNA: TGTGCCACCTGTCCGGGACAGTATAATTCACCCCTCCACTTT. Protein: CATCPGQYNSPLHF.